These 2 T cell receptor beta chains originate from one sample sequenced in a study of neurological immune-mediated disorders. In TCRdb, the 5' RACE reads were re-called with MiXCR into one record per CDR3 protein. The sample shows 40,000 or so distinct CDR3 sequences, roughly 15% of them seen only once. Sequenced material: PBMCs. The receptor source for this set is a woman between 45 and 65 years old with HTLV-1-associated myelopathy (HAM/TSP).

This clonotype has at least ten counts. This rearrangement joins TRBV20-1 to TRBJ2-7; D might be TRBD2 (6 bases). From germline, CDR1 is DFQATT and CDR2 SNEGSKA (reference sequence). V lost 6 bases, J lost 7 bases, and 25 bases lay in between. This CDR3 is built from 15 residues. The CDR3 DNA reads as TGCAGTGCCCCAAGAGCCGTGTTTGGAGGAGGGGAGCAGTACTTC. Translating gives CSAPRAVFGGGEQYF.

This clonotype was counted many times. J is TRBJ1-5 and V is TRBV20-1; D is undetermined. V lost 3 bases and J lost 2, with 5 bases in between. The CDR3 has 12 residues. Germline CDR1 reads DFQATT; CDR2 reads SNEGSKA (reference sequence). The DNA of the CDR3 is TGCAGTGCTAGGCCAGGCAATCAGCCCCAGCATTTT. Translation: CSARPGNQPQHF.